This record concerns one T cell receptor (beta chain) sequence. What it binds is not known. The entry originates in a study of identical twins. TCRdb used MiXCR to reprocess the 5' RACE reads, holding one entry per CDR3 protein. This sample has 450,000 or so distinct CDR3 sequences; 13% to 15% occur once, and the top ten carry approximately 0.98%. Findings of the study overall: Rather than following the same donors, the conclusions depended on cross-sectional statistical analysis.

From germline, CDR1 is SEHNR and CDR2 FQNEAQ (reference sequence). CDR3 length: 15 amino acids. V was cut by 3 bases and J by 0 bases, with 10 bases left in between. This sample also appeared in a second study, on yellow fever vaccine responses in identical twins.

Specimen: CD4+ T cells sorted from blood. The chain combines TRBV7-9 with TRBJ2-3; D perhaps matches TRBD2 (6 bases). The origin of this receptor is a woman between 18 and 29 years old in good health. The CDR3: CASSFSGSSTDTQYF. CDR3 nucleotides: TGTGCCAGCAGCTTTAGCGGCTCTAGCACAGATACGCAGTATTTT.